The rows below give T cell receptor beta chains drawn from one sample of a study of monozygotic twins with cystic fibrosis. Assay used: immunoSEQ multiplex PCR; TCRdb lists only in-frame clones, some missing. Among 34,000 or so clones, more than 85% were seen once, and the ten largest hold roughly 1%. Sample: blood. The receptor set was obtained from a girl aged 2-10 years with cystic fibrosis. Both conserved end residues are part of each CDR3. A D gene is named only where the DNA matches it firmly. Part of the rows lack a size; the others show once, few, many or a class for expanded clones.

NA	TRBJ2-6	NA	TRBV6-4	TGTGCCAGCAGTGGCCCCAGGGTTGGGGCCAACGTCCTGACTTTC	CASSGPRVGANVLTF
NA	TRBJ2-1	NA	TRBV15	TGTGCCACCAGCGGAAAACCTGCCGGGACCAAGCAGTTCTTC	CATSGKPAGTKQFF
NA	TRBJ2-1	NA	TRBV10-1	TGCGCCAGCAGTGGGAGCGATAGGAATGAGCAGTTCTTC	CASSGSDRNEQFF
NA	TRBJ2-7	NA	TRBV9	TGTGCCAGCAGCGTATACGGGAAAGGCCACGAGCAGTACTTC	CASSVYGKGHEQYF
NA	TRBJ1-1	NA	TRBV5-1	TGCGCCAGCAGCTTGGCCTTGAACACTGAAGCTTTCTTT	CASSLALNTEAFF
NA	TRBJ1-3	NA	TRBV7-9	TGTGCCAGCAGCTCGCTTAGGGGGGACGGACCCTCTGGAAACACCATATATTTT	CASSSLRGDGPSGNTIYF
once	TRBJ2-1	TRBD2	TRBV7-2	TGTGCCAGCAGTCTAGGGTGGACTAGCGTCAGTGAGCAGTTCTTC	CASSLGWTSVSEQFF
NA	TRBJ2-2	NA	TRBV4-2	TGTGCCAGCAGCCAAGATAATACAGCCGCGCGGACCGGGGAGCTGTTTTTT	CASSQDNTAARTGELFF
NA	TRBJ2-3	NA	TRBV9	TGTGCCAGCAGCTTGAGGGGTGAAGATACGCAGTATTTT	CASSLRGEDTQYF
NA	TRBJ1-4	NA	TRBV7-9	TGTGCCAGCAGCTTACCAACAGGGAATACTCAAAATGAAAAACTGTTTTTT	CASSLPTGNTQNEKLFF
NA	TRBJ2-3	TRBD2	TRBV7-3	TGTGCCAGCAGCTCCTCGGGACTAGCGGACCTCACAGATACGCAGTATTTT	CASSSSGLADLTDTQYF
NA	TRBJ2-3	TRBD2	TRBV4-2	TGTGCCAGCAGCCAAGATCTAGCGGGGGGCACAGATACGCAGTATTTT	CASSQDLAGGTDTQYF
NA	TRBJ2-2	NA	TRBV19	TGTGCCAGTAGTATAATGGGGGGCTCGAACACCGGGGAGCTGTTTTTT	CASSIMGGSNTGELFF
NA	TRBJ2-7	NA	TRBV9	TGTGCCAGCAGCTCCCGAGTTGACTTAAGGGTCCGCGAGCAGTACTTC	CASSSRVDLRVREQYF
NA	TRBJ1-2	NA	TRBV6-5	TGTGCCAGCAGAGGGGGGTACTATGGCTACACCTTC	CASRGGYYGYTF
once	TRBJ1-2	NA	TRBV28	TGTGCCAGTACAGCAGACCCCTATGGCTACACCTTC	CASTADPYGYTF
NA	TRBJ1-1	NA	TRBV19	TGTGCCAGTAGTATGAGCCCATCGGGGAACACTGAAGCTTTCTTT	CASSMSPSGNTEAFF
NA	TRBJ1-4	NA	TRBV19	TGTGCCAGTACCACCGGGGGAGATGGTAATGAAAAACTGTTTTTT	CASTTGGDGNEKLFF
NA	TRBJ1-5	NA	TRBV30	TGTGCCTGGAGTGTAAGTGAAGTGGGACAGCCCCAGCATTTT	CAWSVSEVGQPQHF
NA	TRBJ1-4	NA	TRBV27	TGTGCCAGCAGTTTTGGGGAGGGCGCAAAACTGTTTTTT	CASSFGEGAKLFF
once	TRBJ1-5	NA	TRBV19	TGTGCCAGTAGGGGGACGGGCCTGGAGCAGCCCCAGCATTTT	CASRGTGLEQPQHF
NA	TRBJ1-2	TRBD1	TRBV4-1	TGCGCCAGCACCAGGGCTTCTGGGACAGGGAACTATGGCTACACCTTC	CASTRASGTGNYGYTF
NA	TRBJ2-3	TRBD2	TRBV7-2	TGTGCCAGCAGCTACACCGGGACTAGCAGCCTCACAGATACGCAGTATTTT	CASSYTGTSSLTDTQYF
NA	TRBJ1-3	NA	TRBV15	TGTGCCACCAGCAGAGAGGGGTTCTCTGGAAACACCATATATTTT	CATSREGFSGNTIYF
NA	TRBJ2-1	TRBD2	TRBV4-1	TGCGCCAGCAGCCAAGATTGGCTAGCGGGAGACAATGAGCAGTTCTTC	CASSQDWLAGDNEQFF
few	TRBJ1-1	NA	TRBV30	TGTGCCTGGAGCCCCATCATGAACACTGAAGCTTTCTTT	CAWSPIMNTEAFF
NA	TRBJ2-7	NA	TRBV2	TGTGCCAGCAGTTCGGACAGTAAATCCTACGAGCAGTACTTC	CASSSDSKSYEQYF
NA	TRBJ1-1	TRBD1	TRBV7-9	TGTGCCAGCAGCCCCTCGACAGGGCGTTTGTTCGGGGCTTTCTTT	CASSPSTGRLFGAFF
NA	TRBJ1-1	TRBD1	TRBV5-1	TGCGCCAGCAGCGCGGGACAGGCCTGGGGCACTGAAGCTTTCTTT	CASSAGQAWGTEAFF
NA	TRBJ2-7	NA	TRBV7-9	TGTGCCAGCAGCCCCGACTCCTCGGGGATTCCCTACGAGCAGTACTTC	CASSPDSSGIPYEQYF
once	TRBJ2-3	TRBD1	TRBV10-3	TGTGCCATCAGACTTACAGGGGGCCCCACAGATACGCAGTATTTT	CAIRLTGGPTDTQYF
NA	TRBJ2-1	TRBD1	TRBV2	TGTGCCAGGCAGACAGGGAACACCTACAATGAGCAGTTCTTC	CARQTGNTYNEQFF
NA	TRBJ2-7	NA	TRBV6-5	TGTGCCAGCAGTTACCCGGGGGCGGGTGAGCAGTACTTC	CASSYPGAGEQYF
NA	TRBJ1-2	NA	TRBV6-6	TGTGCCAGCAGCCTAAGAGGCGGGACCTATGGCTACACCTTC	CASSLRGGTYGYTF
NA	TRBJ1-2	NA	TRBV28	TGTGCCAGCAGTTTAGGACAACTTTATGGCTACACCTTC	CASSLGQLYGYTF
NA	TRBJ1-1	TRBD1	TRBV28	TGTGCCAGCAGTTTATTTTTGGGACAGCCCGCTTTCTTT	CASSLFLGQPAFF
NA	TRBJ1-5	TRBD1	TRBV2	TGTGCCAGCAGTGTAGGTGTGCAGGGGGGTAAGCCCCAGCATTTT	CASSVGVQGGKPQHF
NA	TRBJ2-7	NA	TRBV30	TGTGCCTGGAGTGTAGGTCTCCCTACACCTTACGAGCAGTACTTC	CAWSVGLPTPYEQYF
NA	TRBJ2-3	NA	TRBV5-4	TGTGCCAGCTTTATCCGCCAGGGCGGACCAGATACGCAGTATTTT	CASFIRQGGPDTQYF